This record covers a single T cell receptor beta chain. MiXCR, applied by TCRdb to the RT-PCR reads, yields one record per CDR3 protein. The sample consists of about 680,000 distinct CDR3 sequences, approximately 15% of them appearing once. Germline CDR1 reads LNHNV; CDR2 reads YYDKDF (reference sequence). The CDR3 loop spans 20 amino acids. Trimming pared 0 bases from V and 2 bases from J, leaving 24 bases between. The V gene is TRBV15, the J gene TRBJ2-3; a possible D gene is TRBD2 (7 bases). The clonotype comes from a female donor in good health, serving as a healthy control. The material sequenced was memory CD4+ T cells from blood. Written as DNA, the CDR3 is TGTGCCACCAGCAGAGATTCGGGGGGCACGTTTCGTAGGATCACAGATACGCAGTATTTT. It translates to CATSRDSGGTFRRITDTQYF. Supplemented by reference TRBV15 and TRBJ2-3, the full variable domain reads DAMVIQNPRYQVTQFGKPVTLSCSQTLNHNVMYWYQQKSSQAPKLLFHYYDKDFNNEADTPDNFQSRRPNTSFCFLDIRSPGLGDTAMYLCATSRDSGGTFRRITDTQYFGPGTRLTVL.